This T cell receptor beta chain comes out of a study of blood T cell repertoires in COVID-19. Overall study: The cDNA or gDNA used as material had been derived from T cells, B-cell-depleted T cells, or PBMCs.

Per the original data handling: Estimation of nucleated cell counts relied on the amplification of reference gene primers. Libraries were prepared by immunoSEQ multiplex PCR; TCRdb keeps only in-frame clonotypes and omits some of them. V and J calls and clone size are copied from that table; D and trimming were computed from the DNA. The data contain some 160,000 clones, 85% to 90% of them singletons. The CDR3 length is 18 residues. The rearrangement links TRBV21-1 to TRBJ2-1; TRBD2, the table's D call, was not compared with the DNA. TRBV21-1 is given as a pseudogene. This sequence was found in a woman aged 70-85 years with COVID-19, enrolled during active disease. Sequences were obtained from peripheral blood. CDR3 region: CASTRSSPRTSGNNEQFF. In DNA, the CDR3 is TGTGCCAGCACCAGATCATCGCCCCGGACTAGCGGGAACAATGAGCAGTTCTTC.